These T cell receptor beta chains were read from a single sample in a study of blood T cell repertoires in COVID-19. Measured with immunoSEQ multiplex PCR; TCRdb has only the in-frame clones, and not every one. The sample includes tens of thousands of clones, approximately 79% seen only once; the top ten take over 20%. The material sequenced was peripheral blood. These receptors all stem from a woman aged 80 or over with active or convalescent COVID-19. Both conserved end residues are part of each CDR3. D genes are given only for firm matches. Clone size is given for some rows only: seen once, a few or many times, or a class if the clone is expanded.

j_call d_call clone_size v_call cdr3_aa cdr3_nt
TRBJ2-7 - - TRBV11-2 CASSLGARGGEQYF TGTGCCAGCAGCTTAGGCGCAAGGGGCGGCGAGCAGTACTTC
TRBJ1-1 - - TRBV18 CASSPGQGANTEAFF TGTGCCAGCTCACCAGGTCAGGGTGCGAACACTGAAGCTTTCTTT
TRBJ2-7 - - TRBV6-5 CASSYSTSGGHYEQYF TGTGCCAGCAGTTACTCGACGTCGGGGGGACACTACGAGCAGTACTTC
TRBJ1-5 TRBD1 - TRBV2 CATQGEHQPQHF TGTGCCACCCAGGGGGAGCATCAGCCCCAGCATTTT
TRBJ1-2 - few TRBV9 CASSVGRDAEGGYTF TGTGCCAGCAGCGTGGGGCGGGACGCTGAGGGTGGCTACACCTTC
TRBJ2-2 - - TRBV10-1 CASSGQTNTGELFF TGCGCCAGCAGTGGACAGACTAACACCGGGGAGCTGTTTTTT
TRBJ1-1 TRBD1 - TRBV11-2 CASSEGQGYREAFF TGTGCCAGCAGCGAGGGACAGGGGTATAGGGAAGCTTTCTTT
TRBJ1-1 TRBD1 - TRBV2 CASSEYGTGNTEAFF TGTGCCAGCAGTGAATATGGGACAGGGAACACTGAAGCTTTCTTT
TRBJ2-7 TRBD1 once TRBV5-5 CASSFGWDRGSYEQYF TGTGCCAGCAGCTTTGGTTGGGACAGGGGATCCTACGAGCAGTACTTC
TRBJ1-1 TRBD1 - TRBV18 CASSPSANRGRNTEAFF TGTGCCAGCTCACCATCGGCGAACAGGGGCAGGAACACTGAAGCTTTCTTT
TRBJ1-5 - - TRBV6-6 CASSAGVWSNQPQHF TGTGCCAGCAGTGCAGGGGTTTGGAGCAATCAGCCCCAGCATTTT
TRBJ2-1 TRBD2 - TRBV4-2 CASSLAGGRDNEQFF TGTGCCAGCAGCCTAGCGGGGGGGCGGGACAATGAGCAGTTCTTC
TRBJ1-1 TRBD1 - TRBV28 CASSPPRTGRTEAFF TGTGCCAGCAGTCCCCCGCGGACAGGTCGGACTGAAGCTTTCTTT
TRBJ1-1 - - TRBV6-1 CASSDWAVGEAFF TGTGCCAGCAGTGATTGGGCCGTGGGTGAAGCTTTCTTT
TRBJ2-5 - - TRBV5-4 CASNPPDQETQYF TGTGCCAGCAACCCGCCAGACCAAGAGACCCAGTACTTC
TRBJ1-5 - - TRBV12-3/TRBV12-4 CASSPYSNQPQHF TGTGCCAGCAGCCCGTATAGCAATCAGCCCCAGCATTTT
TRBJ1-1 - - TRBV6-1 CASSETVGAEAFF TGTGCCAGCAGTGAGACGGTGGGCGCTGAAGCTTTCTTT
TRBJ1-1 - few TRBV10-3 CAIRTTTRGSNTEAFF TGTGCCATCAGGACGACCACCAGGGGCTCGAACACTGAAGCTTTCTTT
TRBJ2-2 TRBD1 - TRBV5-1 CASRWTGGLTGELFF TGCGCCAGCAGGTGGACAGGGGGTCTCACCGGGGAGCTGTTTTTT
TRBJ2-1 - - TRBV7-8 CASSLVPGSLGEQFF TGTGCCAGCAGCTTAGTTCCGGGGAGTTTGGGGGAGCAGTTCTTC
TRBJ2-7 TRBD1 - TRBV5-1 CASSSDRGLREQYF TGCGCCAGCAGCTCGGACAGGGGGCTGAGGGAGCAGTACTTC
TRBJ2-7 - - TRBV15 CATSKKRDTSSYEQYF TGTGCCACCAGCAAGAAGCGGGACACGAGCTCCTACGAGCAGTACTTC
TRBJ2-1 TRBD1 once TRBV5-1 CASSWRLGQGTYNEQFF TGCGCCAGCAGCTGGAGATTGGGACAGGGGACCTACAATGAGCAGTTCTTC
TRBJ1-2 - - TRBV7-3 CASSPTGDSNYGYTF TGTGCCAGCAGCCCGACGGGTGATTCTAACTATGGCTACACCTTC